This is a list of T cell receptor beta chains from one sample in a study of T cells in Graves' hyperthyroidism and ophthalmopathy. One entry per CDR3 protein, called by TCRdb with MiXCR from the multiplex PCR reads. The data contain about half a million distinct CDR3 sequences, 24% of them singletons. The specimen sequenced was blood. The receptors stem from a woman in her twenties or thirties with Graves' ophthalmopathy. The CDR3 runs from the conserved cysteine through the conserved F or W. The D gene is left open where the match is weak. Size tells how often a clone was seen (once, few, many) or the class of an expanded clone, and some rows leave it out.

v_gene	d_gene	j_gene	abundance	CDR3aa	CDR3nt
TRBV30	TRBD2	TRBJ2-5	many	CAWRTSGGVETQYF	TGTGCCTGGAGGACTAGCGGGGGGGTAGAGACCCAGTACTTC
TRBV24-1	TRBD2	TRBJ2-7	many	CATRGSGRPYEQYF	TGTGCCACCAGAGGTAGCGGGAGGCCCTACGAGCAGTACTTC
TRBV24-1	-	TRBJ2-1	many	CATSDLTVDNEQFF	TGTGCCACCAGTGATTTGACCGTTGACAATGAGCAGTTCTTC
TRBV7-9	-	TRBJ1-2	-	CASSLVRGFNYGYTF	TGTGCCAGCAGCTTAGTGAGAGGTTTCAACTATGGCTACACCTTC
TRBV6-5	-	TRBJ2-5	once	CASDRYAETQYF	TGTGCCAGCGACAGGTACGCGGAGACCCAGTACTTC
TRBV28	-	TRBJ1-2	many	CASSIRRNYGYTF	TGTGCCAGCAGTATCCGCAGAAACTATGGCTACACCTTC
TRBV6-1	-	TRBJ1-4	-	CASSETGWGNEKLFF	TGTGCCAGCAGTGAAACAGGGTGGGGCAATGAAAAACTGTTTTTT
TRBV30	-	TRBJ2-2	few	CAWSAGSRSTTGELFF	TGTGCCTGGAGTGCGGGCTCCAGGTCGACAACCGGGGAGCTGTTTTTT
TRBV2	-	TRBJ1-2	-	CASSVGLTANYGYTF	TGTGCCAGCAGTGTCGGACTGACAGCTAACTATGGCTACACCTTC
TRBV20-1	TRBD1	TRBJ2-7	few	CSTLAPGQGTYNEQYF	TGCAGTACGTTAGCTCCGGGACAGGGAACTTACAACGAGCAGTACTTC
TRBV6-5	-	TRBJ1-1	many	CASSYSWQMNTEAFF	TGTGCCAGCAGTTACTCATGGCAGATGAACACTGAAGCTTTCTTT
TRBV6-1	-	TRBJ1-2	-	CASSESQRYGYTF	TGTGCCAGCAGTGAAAGCCAGCGCTATGGCTACACCTTC
TRBV5-1	-	TRBJ1-2	many	CASRGGDYGYTF	TGCGCCAGCAGAGGAGGGGACTATGGCTACACCTTC
TRBV13	TRBD1	TRBJ1-1	many	CASSYRQGLSTEAFF	TGTGCCAGCAGCTATCGACAGGGGTTGAGCACTGAAGCTTTCTTT
TRBV6-1	TRBD1	TRBJ1-5	many	CATTDRFDQPQHF	TGTGCCACAACGGACAGGTTTGATCAGCCCCAGCATTTT
TRBV11-1	-	TRBJ2-2	-	CASSLAPDYLNGELFF	TGTGCCAGCAGCTTAGCTCCGGACTACTTAAACGGGGAGCTGTTTTTT
TRBV20-1	-	TRBJ1-5	many	CSAAKEGINQPQHF	TGCAGTGCCGCAAAGGAGGGGATCAATCAGCCCCAGCATTTT
TRBV27	-	TRBJ1-6	many	CASTHPGAENSPLHF	TGTGCCAGCACCCATCCAGGGGCAGAGAATTCACCCCTCCACTTT
TRBV28	TRBD2	TRBJ2-7	-	CASTQMAGGPLYEQYF	TGTGCCAGCACCCAGATGGCGGGGGGGCCTTTGTACGAGCAGTACTTC
TRBV6-5	-	TRBJ2-7	many	CASSYSRPGEGSYEQYF	TGTGCCAGCAGTTACAGCCGCCCAGGGGAAGGGAGCTACGAGCAGTACTTC
TRBV6-1	-	TRBJ1-2	-	CASSDEGNAGSYGYTF	TGTGCCAGCAGTGATGAAGGAAATGCAGGCAGCTATGGCTACACCTTC
TRBV7-9	TRBD1	TRBJ1-2	-	CASSPQGQGGYGYTF	TGTGCCAGCAGCCCGCAGGGACAGGGAGGCTATGGCTACACCTTC
TRBV3-1	-	TRBJ1-2	many	CASSQGRASRWGYTF	TGTGCCAGCAGCCAAGGCCGGGCCTCTCGGTGGGGCTACACCTTC
TRBV15	TRBD1	TRBJ2-5	few	CATSSPTGWETQYF	TGTGCCACCAGCTCCCCGACAGGGTGGGAGACCCAGTACTTC
TRBV7-8	TRBD1	TRBJ2-5	many	CASSSEGTGEVETQYF	TGTGCCAGCAGCTCCGAAGGGACAGGGGAGGTGGAGACCCAGTACTTC
TRBV28	-	TRBJ2-7	many	CASSSRQVVNDYEQYF	TGTGCCAGCAGCTCAAGACAGGTCGTTAACGACTACGAGCAGTACTTC
TRBV5-6	TRBD1	TRBJ1-5	few	CASSVMGQGSQPQHF	TGTGCCAGCAGCGTAATGGGACAGGGGTCCCAGCCCCAGCATTTT
TRBV12-3/TRBV12-4	-	TRBJ1-2	-	CASGGPANYGYTF	TGTGCCAGCGGAGGACCGGCTAACTATGGTTACACCTTC
TRBV28	-	TRBJ1-1	many	CASSPLFRENTEAFF	TGTGCCAGCAGCCCCCTATTTAGGGAGAACACTGAAGCTTTCTTT
TRBV12-3/TRBV12-4	-	TRBJ2-5	-	CASSPQAGRGETQYF	TGTGCCAGCAGTCCACAGGCCGGGCGAGGAGAGACCCAGTACTTC
TRBV12-3/TRBV12-4	-	TRBJ1-3	once	CASSPNFDGGTGNTIYF	TGTGCCAGCAGCCCAAACTTCGACGGAGGGACTGGAAACACCATATATTTT
TRBV2	TRBD1	TRBJ1-5	many	CASGSTGGRQPQHF	TGTGCCAGCGGATCGACAGGGGGAAGGCAGCCCCAGCATTTT
TRBV6-5	-	TRBJ2-7	many	CASSYTEGVVEQYF	TGTGCCAGCAGTTACACAGAGGGGGTGGTAGAGCAGTACTTC
TRBV28	-	TRBJ1-1	-	CASSEIRGGTEAFF	TGTGCCAGCAGTGAGATTCGGGGGGGCACTGAAGCTTTCTTT
TRBV25-1	-	TRBJ2-7	many	CASSEGPGPNYEQYF	TGTGCCAGCAGTGAGGGCCCGGGCCCCAACTACGAGCAGTACTTC
TRBV5-1	TRBD1	TRBJ2-2	many	CASRQSTGGGSTGELFF	TGCGCCAGCAGACAATCAACAGGGGGCGGCAGCACCGGGGAGCTGTTTTTT
TRBV6-1	-	TRBJ1-1	many	CAGRLGMNTEAFF	TGTGCCGGGAGGCTTGGGATGAACACTGAAGCTTTCTTT
TRBV5-1	-	TRBJ1-1	-	CASSLGPWAEAFF	TGCGCCAGCAGCTTGGGCCCTTGGGCTGAAGCTTTCTTT
TRBV5-6	-	TRBJ1-1	many	CASSLLQDQQGEAFF	TGTGCCAGCAGCTTGTTACAGGACCAACAGGGTGAAGCTTTCTTT
TRBV9	-	TRBJ1-6	many	CASSGTGNNSPLHF	TGTGCCAGCAGCGGCACAGGGAACAATTCACCCCTCCACTTT
TRBV27	-	TRBJ1-2	many	CASSPRDTRDGYTF	TGTGCCAGCAGTCCCAGGGACACCCGGGATGGCTACACCTTC
TRBV20-1	-	TRBJ1-1	many	CSARTLGKTEAFF	TGCAGTGCTAGGACCTTGGGGAAGACTGAAGCTTTCTTT
TRBV20-1	-	TRBJ2-2	many	CSARGHKNTGELFF	TGCAGTGCTAGAGGGCACAAGAACACCGGGGAGCTGTTTTTT
TRBV27	-	TRBJ1-1	many	CASSPTENTEAFF	TGTGCCAGCAGCCCGACGGAGAACACTGAAGCTTTCTTT
TRBV28	-	TRBJ2-5	-	CASSSFRGLETQYF	TGTGCCAGCAGCTCTTTTCGAGGGCTGGAGACCCAGTACTTC
TRBV6-2/TRBV6-3	-	TRBJ2-7	-	CAILCGALTYEQYF	TGTGCCATCCTATGCGGGGCCCTAACCTACGAGCAGTACTTC
TRBV19	TRBD2	TRBJ2-5	many	CATGTGGGGETQYF	TGTGCCACCGGGACCGGCGGGGGGGGAGAGACCCAGTACTTC
TRBV20-1	TRBD1	TRBJ1-6	many	CSASPDRNTPLHF	TGCAGTGCTAGCCCGGACAGGAATACACCCCTCCACTTT
TRBV11-3	TRBD1	TRBJ2-7	many	CASSLMMDRSSYEQYF	TGTGCCAGCAGCTTAATGATGGACAGGAGCTCCTACGAGCAGTACTTC
TRBV12-3/TRBV12-4	-	TRBJ1-2	-	CASSIKQGIGGYTF	TGTGCCAGCAGCATTAAACAGGGAATCGGTGGCTACACCTTC
TRBV28	TRBD2	TRBJ2-2	-	CASGPAQTSGPGELFF	TGTGCCAGCGGGCCGGCACAGACTAGCGGGCCCGGGGAGCTGTTTTTT
TRBV7-2	-	TRBJ1-2	-	CASSNTGPFYGYTF	TGTGCCAGCAGTAATACAGGACCTTTTTATGGCTACACCTTC
TRBV7-9	-	TRBJ1-3	few	CASSPLLSSGNTIYF	TGTGCCAGCAGCCCACTACTCTCCTCTGGAAACACCATATATTTT
TRBV2	-	TRBJ1-2	-	CASSEEVLYGYTF	TGTGCCAGCAGTGAAGAAGTCTTGTATGGCTACACCTTC
TRBV20-1	TRBD1	TRBJ2-5	-	CSASGTGQIEETQYF	TGCAGTGCCTCCGGGACAGGTCAGATAGAAGAGACCCAGTACTTC
TRBV19	TRBD1	TRBJ1-6	many	CASRGQGDSPLHF	TGTGCCAGCAGAGGACAGGGGGATTCACCCCTCCACTTT
TRBV19	-	TRBJ1-5	few	CASSMGKINQPQHF	TGTGCCAGTAGTATGGGGAAGATCAATCAGCCCCAGCATTTT
TRBV4-2	-	TRBJ2-7	-	CASSQEFGSTYEQYF	TGTGCCAGCAGCCAAGAGTTCGGGAGTACCTACGAGCAGTACTTC
TRBV10-3	-	TRBJ1-1	many	CAINNARGRTEAFF	TGTGCCATCAATAATGCGCGGGGGAGAACTGAAGCTTTCTTT
TRBV15	TRBD1	TRBJ2-2	-	CATSPGTGDTGELFF	TGTGCCACCAGCCCCGGGACAGGGGACACCGGGGAGCTGTTTTTT